This T cell receptor beta chain was captured by sequencing in a study of blood T cell repertoires in COVID-19 (dated by TCRdb to about 2020). About the full investigation: The collaborator samples originated in the United States, Italy and Spain and spanned the acute and convalescent phases of COVID-19. The material from the prospective study consisted of cDNA or gDNA derived from T cells, B-cell-depleted T cells, or PBMCs. The dataset comprised deeply sampled blood TCRbeta repertoires from subjects exposed to, actively infected with, or recovered from COVID-19. A freely available public database, intended as a resource for researchers studying the immune response to SARS-CoV-2, is where the repertoires were released. The samples were drawn from the first 160 participants of the ongoing ImmuneRACE study and from 950 to 1,500 subjects provided by 6 global collaborators. Sample metadata almost always included a de-identified subject ID, COVID-19 status, age in years and sex. Where HLA class I and class II types were available, the types were taken from metadata supplied by the sample provider, not from assay-based typing.

General findings and caveats noted by the study authors: The quantity of clinical and demographic metadata differed by source and by participant and was supplied without curation.

Whole blood was collected in K2EDTA tubes by collaborating institutions according to the institutions' own protocols. For TCRbeta analysis, collaborator samples were shipped as frozen whole blood, as isolated PBMCs, or as DNA extracted from either sample type. Worth noting for this clone: Its antigen is not yet known. The input lacks base qualities; no much larger clone sits a single base away.

The germline V gene specifies SQVTM as CDR1 and ANQGSEA as CDR2. Reading from cysteine to phenylalanine, the CDR3 counts 12 amino acids. Only CDR3 DNA is held: 36 bases, read in frame from base 1. TCRbeta CDR3 regions were amplified from genomic DNA using the immunoSEQ Assay, a bias-controlled multiplex PCR. The authors' pipeline ran thus. The number of nucleated cells in each sample was estimated from the amplification of reference gene primers within the assay. Sequence reads were collapsed and filtered to measure the absolute abundance of every unique TCRbeta CDR3 rearrangement. For each sample, productive Simpson clonality was calculated by taking the square root of Simpson's diversity index across productive rearrangements. TCRdb took this table from immuneACCESS and kept in-frame rearrangements with V and J called. Such tables lack part of the clones; where checked against another copy, unresolved V genes explain under half of the gap, and the rest is unexplained. V and J calls and clone size are copied from that table; D and trimming were computed from the DNA. Here the sample has over 85,000 clones; less than 90% occur a single time. The top ten clonotypes cover about 19% of the sample.

The chain joins TRBV29-1 to TRBJ1-2, with 10 middle bases fitting TRBD1. This receptor was identified in a woman aged 80 or over with acute or convalescent COVID-19. Sequencing used peripheral blood. The CDR3 sequence is CSVTLGQGGYTF. The DNA is TGCAGTGTCACCTTGGGACAGGGGGGCTACACCTTC.